This T cell receptor (beta chain) comes out of a study of graft-versus-host responses after intestinal transplantation. Across the study: Tacrolimus plus steroids were given to all recipients for 2 to 4 years, preceded by anti-thymocyte globulin induction.

The CDR3 runs to 16 residues. Germline V gives CDR1 SNHLY, CDR2 FYNNEI. V was pared by 4 bases and J by 3 bases, with 8 bases of the junction left unmatched. Produced via immunoSEQ multiplex PCR; TCRdb's table is partial and in-frame only. The data hold 99,000 or so clones, with about 90% observed a single time. This clone was observed a few times. The antigen remains unidentified. J is TRBJ2-2 and V is TRBV2; 7 nucleotides match TRBD2. Material: unstimulated CD4+ T cells sorted from spleen or lymph node cells, obtained before intestinal transplant. The receptor was isolated from a human donor who received an intestinal transplant. CDR3 region: CASSVLAVADTGELFF. Here the CDR3 DNA reads TGTGCCAGCAGTGTCCTAGCGGTTGCGGACACCGGGGAGCTGTTTTTT.